This T cell receptor beta chain was observed in a study of blood T cell repertoires in COVID-19. The overall study: T cells, B-cell-depleted T cells, or PBMCs provided the cDNA or gDNA that served as material.

Profiled with immunoSEQ multiplex PCR; TCRdb holds only in-frame clones, not every one. The table has hundreds of thousands of clones, 70% to 90% seen once. Seattle-derived patients entered the study during active infection and were followed longitudinally. Germline V gene data show CDR1 as MNHNS and CDR2 as SASEGT. The trim removed 1 base at V and 5 bases at J, leaving 3 bases unmatched. The CDR3 is 15 residues long. The sequence derives from a woman aged 55-75 years with COVID-19, enrolled during active disease. The chain has TRBV6-1 and TRBJ2-2; 8 bases match TRBD2. The sequenced material came from peripheral blood. CDR3 protein: CASSEGVAGTGELFF. The CDR3 nucleotides read TGTGCCAGCAGTGAAGGGGTAGCGGGGACCGGGGAGCTGTTTTTT.